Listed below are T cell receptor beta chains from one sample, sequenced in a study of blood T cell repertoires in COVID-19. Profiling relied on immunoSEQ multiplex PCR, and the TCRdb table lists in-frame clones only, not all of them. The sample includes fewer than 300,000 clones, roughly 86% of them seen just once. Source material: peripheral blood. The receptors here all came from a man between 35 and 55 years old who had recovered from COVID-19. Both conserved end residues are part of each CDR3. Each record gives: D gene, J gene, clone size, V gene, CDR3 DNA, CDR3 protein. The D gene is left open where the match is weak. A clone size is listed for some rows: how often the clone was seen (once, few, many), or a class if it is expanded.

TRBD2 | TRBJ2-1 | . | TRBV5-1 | TGCGCCAGCAGCTTGAGCGGGAGGGCCTCCTACAATGAGCAGTTCTTC | CASSLSGRASYNEQFF
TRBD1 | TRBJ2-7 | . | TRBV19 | TGTGCCAGTAGTATACAGGGGGCGGGGTACGAGCAGTACTTC | CASSIQGAGYEQYF
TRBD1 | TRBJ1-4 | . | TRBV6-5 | TGTGCCAGCAGAAAGGACAGGTTGGCCGGTGAAAAACTGTTTTTT | CASRKDRLAGEKLFF
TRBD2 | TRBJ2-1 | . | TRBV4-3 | TGCGCCAGCAGCCAAGACGGCGGGAGGGCCGGCAATGAGCAGTTCTTC | CASSQDGGRAGNEQFF
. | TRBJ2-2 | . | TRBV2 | TGTGCCAGCACGGTGCTAGTTATGTCCTCGAACACCGGGGAGCTGTTTTTT | CASTVLVMSSNTGELFF
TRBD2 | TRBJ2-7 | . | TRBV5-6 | TGTGCCAGCAGCTTGGGAGGTAGCGGGGCCTACGAGCAGTACTTC | CASSLGGSGAYEQYF
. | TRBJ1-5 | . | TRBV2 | TGTGCCAGCAGTGAAGAAAGCAGGGATTATCAGCCCCAGCATTTT | CASSEESRDYQPQHF
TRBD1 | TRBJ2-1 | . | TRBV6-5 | TGTGCCAGCAGTTCCGGGACAGGGATATTCAATGAGCAGTTCTTC | CASSSGTGIFNEQFF
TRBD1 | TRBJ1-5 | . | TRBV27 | TGTGCCAGTAGGCTGGGGGGACAGGGCTGGAATCAGCCCCAGCATTTT | CASRLGGQGWNQPQHF
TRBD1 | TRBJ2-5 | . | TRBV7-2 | TGTGCCAGCAGCTTATCCGGCAGGGGGCCAGAGACCCAGTACTTC | CASSLSGRGPETQYF
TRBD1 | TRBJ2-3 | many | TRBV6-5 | TGTGCCAGCAGGGAGGACAGGGACCACACAGATACGCAGTATTTT | CASREDRDHTDTQYF
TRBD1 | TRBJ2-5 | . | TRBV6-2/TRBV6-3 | TGTGCCAGCAGTTACGGGATCACTAGGGGGCCGGGAGAGACCCAGTACTTC | CASSYGITRGPGETQYF
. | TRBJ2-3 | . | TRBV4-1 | TGCGCCAGCAGCCAAGATTCGGGCGGGAGCACAGATACGCAGTATTTT | CASSQDSGGSTDTQYF
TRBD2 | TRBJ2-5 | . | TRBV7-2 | TGTGCCAGCAGCCAAGGATCTAGCGGGAGAGAGACCCAGTACTTC | CASSQGSSGRETQYF
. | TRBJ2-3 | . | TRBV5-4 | TGTGCCAGCAGCTTGGCAGTACGCACAGATACGCAGTATTTT | CASSLAVRTDTQYF
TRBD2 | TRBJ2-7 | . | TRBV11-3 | TGTGCCAGCAGCGCCGCTAGCGGGAGCTCCTACGAGCAGTACTTC | CASSAASGSSYEQYF
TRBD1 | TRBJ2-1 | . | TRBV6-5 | TGTGCCAGCAGTTATCAAGGGGGCGATGAGCAGTTCTTC | CASSYQGGDEQFF
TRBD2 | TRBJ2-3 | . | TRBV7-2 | TGTGCCAGCAGCTTACCCGGTAGCGGGGGGTCTCCCCCAGATACGCAGTATTTT | CASSLPGSGGSPPDTQYF
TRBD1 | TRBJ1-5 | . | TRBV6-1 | TGTGCCAGCAGTGAATTACAGGGGGCCAGGGAGCCCCAGCATTTT | CASSELQGAREPQHF
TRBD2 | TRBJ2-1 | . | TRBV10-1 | TGCGCCAGCAGTGAGTTTAGGACTAGCGGGATTAGCTACAATGAGCAGTTCTTC | CASSEFRTSGISYNEQFF
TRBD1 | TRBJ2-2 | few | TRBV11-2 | TGTGCCAGCAGCCGAGTGGGACAGGGTCGTCCCGGGGAGCTGTTTTTT | CASSRVGQGRPGELFF
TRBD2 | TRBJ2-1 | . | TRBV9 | TGTGCCAGCAGCGTAGCTGGCGGGGGGGCCAATGAGCAGTTCTTC | CASSVAGGGANEQFF
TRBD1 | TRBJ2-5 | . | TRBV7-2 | TGTGCCAGCAGCCCAGGGGGCAGGCGGGGCGCCCAGTACTTC | CASSPGGRRGAQYF
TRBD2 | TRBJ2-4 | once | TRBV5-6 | TGTGCCAGCAGCTTAACTAGCGGGAAGAGATCGGTCGGAAACATTCAGTACTTC | CASSLTSGKRSVGNIQYF
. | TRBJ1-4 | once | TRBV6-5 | TGTGCCAGCAGTTACGGAGTGACTAATGAAAAACTGTTTTTT | CASSYGVTNEKLFF
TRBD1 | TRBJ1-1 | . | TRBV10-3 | TGTGCCACTACACAGGGGACTGAAGCTTTCTTT | CATTQGTEAFF
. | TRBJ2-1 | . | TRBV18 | TGTGCCAGCTCACCACTGGGGGGGGCCAGCAATGAGCAGTTCTTC | CASSPLGGASNEQFF
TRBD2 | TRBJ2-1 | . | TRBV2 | TGTGCCAGCAGTTTCCCCGCCCCGATGGTAGCGGGCGTCAATGAGCAGTTCTTC | CASSFPAPMVAGVNEQFF
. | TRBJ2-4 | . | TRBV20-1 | TGCAGTGCTAGTCCAAACCTCGGGTTGGCCAAAAACATTCAGTACTTC | CSASPNLGLAKNIQYF
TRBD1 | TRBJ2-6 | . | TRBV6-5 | TGTGCCAGCAGTTACTCAGGGGGCTTTGGGGCCAACGTCCTGACTTTC | CASSYSGGFGANVLTF
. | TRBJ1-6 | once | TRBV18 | TGTGCCAGCTCACCACGCGAAGGGGCATCCCTCCACTTT | CASSPREGASLHF
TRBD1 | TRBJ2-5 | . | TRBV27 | TGTGCCAGCAGTTCATACCGGACAGGGGCGACCCAGTACTTC | CASSSYRTGATQYF
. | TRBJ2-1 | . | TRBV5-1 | TGCGCCAGCACCGAGGGGGGGGGCCCCTACAATGAGCAGTTCTTC | CASTEGGGPYNEQFF
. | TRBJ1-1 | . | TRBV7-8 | TGTGCCAGCAGCGCCCAGGGGTGGGGGAACACTGAAGCTTTCTTT | CASSAQGWGNTEAFF
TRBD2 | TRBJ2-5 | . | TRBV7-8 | TGTGCCAGCAGCTCCTGGGGCGGGAGGGCCCGGGAGACCCAGTACTTC | CASSSWGGRARETQYF
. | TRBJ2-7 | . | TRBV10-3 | TGTGCCATCAGTGAGCCCGTTATTGGTAGAGCGATCCAATACGAGCAGTACTTC | CAISEPVIGRAIQYEQYF
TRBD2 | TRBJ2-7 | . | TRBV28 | TGTGCCATCAGGACTAGCGGGAGTCCCGAGCAGTACTTC | CAIRTSGSPEQYF
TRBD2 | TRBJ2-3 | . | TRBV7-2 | TGTGCCAGCAGCTCACGTCCCGGGACTAGCGGGGGGCAGGATACGCAGTATTTT | CASSSRPGTSGGQDTQYF
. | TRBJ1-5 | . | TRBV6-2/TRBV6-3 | TGTGCCAGCAGTTACAAGAGGGCAGGGGAAGGACAGCCCCAGCATTTT | CASSYKRAGEGQPQHF
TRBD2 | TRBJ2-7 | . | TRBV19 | TGTGCCAGTAGTATGGGGGCTAGCGGGATCTACGAGCAGTACTTC | CASSMGASGIYEQYF
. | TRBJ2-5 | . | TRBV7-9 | TGTGCCAGCAGCCCGGGAAGTTACCAAGAGACCCAGTACTTC | CASSPGSYQETQYF
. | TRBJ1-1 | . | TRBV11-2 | TGTGCCAGCAGCTTCCCGGGAGCGAACACTGAAGCTTTCTTT | CASSFPGANTEAFF
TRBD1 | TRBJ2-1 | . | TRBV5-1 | TGCGCCAGCAGCTTGACCCGTTACACAGGGGGCCCTAGGATGAATGAGCAGTTCTTC | CASSLTRYTGGPRMNEQFF
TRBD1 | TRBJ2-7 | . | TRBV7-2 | TGTGCCAGCAGCTCCCGGGACAGTACCTACGAGCAGTACTTC | CASSSRDSTYEQYF
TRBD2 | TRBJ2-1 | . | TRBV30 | TGTGCCTTTTCTAGCGGTAGGATCAATGAGCAGTTCTTC | CAFSSGRINEQFF
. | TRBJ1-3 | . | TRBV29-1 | TGCAGCGTATCGCGGGGCTCTGGAAACACCATATATTTT | CSVSRGSGNTIYF
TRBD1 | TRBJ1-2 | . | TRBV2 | TGTGCCAGCAGTGAAACAGGGGCCTATGGCTACACCTTC | CASSETGAYGYTF
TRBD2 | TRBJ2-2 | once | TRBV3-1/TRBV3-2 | TGTGCCAGCAGCCAGGGTCCTAGCGGGAGGGCGGGCACCGGGGAGCTGTTTTTT | CASSQGPSGRAGTGELFF
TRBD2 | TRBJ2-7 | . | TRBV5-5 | TGTGCCAGCAGCTTTCGACCACTTAGCGGGAGTTTGCACGAGCAGTACTTC | CASSFRPLSGSLHEQYF